One and the same sample provided the 28 T cell receptor beta chains below, sequenced in a study of radiotherapy plus CTLA-4 blockade in lung cancer. Here immunoSEQ multiplex PCR was the method, and the copy in TCRdb shows in-frame clones only, minus some. Of some 110,000 clones detected, approximately 90% appear once; the ten largest clones hold more than 6.5%. The sample consisted of peripheral blood, taken from a patient treated with radiotherapy plus ipilimumab. The receptors come from a human donor with non-small cell lung cancer that progressed on radiotherapy plus ipilimumab.

This clone was counted once. The chain combines TRBV6-5 with TRBJ2-3, with TRBD2 matching over 10 bases. Unmatched junction bases numbered 8, after V lost 8 bases and J lost 3 bases. The CDR3 is 15 residues long. CDR1 MNHEY and CDR2 SVGAGI come from the germline V gene. DNA for the CDR3: TGTGCCAGCCGTTTGACTAGCGGGTTTACAGATACGCAGTATTTT. The encoded protein is CASRLTSGFTDTQYF.

The chain employs TRBV7-9 and TRBJ2-5, with 10 bases that match TRBD2. The CDR3 covers 14 residues. V was pared by 6 bases and J by 4 bases, with 5 bases of the junction left unmatched. Germline lookup yields CDR1 SEHNR and CDR2 FQNEAQ (reference sequence). The CDR3 sequence: CASRSGTSVETQYF. The CDR3 bases are TGTGCCAGCAGATCGGGGACTAGCGTAGAGACCCAGTACTTC.

Details on this clone: A junction boundary mismatches the germline segment, possibly from a read error. The V gene is TRBV7-9, the J gene TRBJ2-3; D is unclear. CDR3 length: 11 residues. The germline gives CDR1 SEHNR, CDR2 FQNEAQ (reference sequence). The CDR3 region has the DNA TGTGCCAGCAGTAACAGCTTTAGCTACTCCTTT. It encodes CASSNSFSYSF. The variable domain in full, completed from reference TRBV7-9 and TRBJ2-3, reads DTGVSQNPRHKITKRGQNVTFRCDPISEHNRLYWYRQTLGQGPEFLTYFQNEAQLEKSRLLSDRFSAERPKGSFSTLEIQRTEQGDSAMYLCASSNSFSYSFGPGTRLTVL.

V is TRBV29-1 and J is TRBJ2-5; D might be TRBD2 (7 bases). V was pared by 6 bases and J by 4 bases, with 15 bases between. The CDR3 has 13 amino acids. Germline V CDR1 and CDR2: SQVTM, ANQGSEA. This chain's CDR3 is CSVWGGLAETQYF. The CDR3 nucleotides read TGCAGCGTGTGGGGGGGGCTTGCAGAGACCCAGTACTTC.

The gene calls are TRBV7-8 and TRBJ1-5, with D tentatively TRBD1 (5 bases). Trimming stripped 7 bases from V and 7 bases from J, with 20 bases between. CDR1 and CDR2 from the germline V gene are SGHVS and FQNEAQ. The CDR3 loop spans 15 amino acids. The CDR3 coding sequence is TGTGCCAGCACCCCACGGTCCAGGGTCGACCAGCCCCAGCATTTT. Its protein is CASTPRSRVDQPQHF. The entire variable domain, with the rest obtained from reference TRBV7-8 and TRBJ1-5, is as follows: GAGVSQSPRYKVAKRGQDVALRCDPISGHVSLFWYQQALGQGPEFLTYFQNEAQLDKSGLPSDRFFAERPEGSVSTLKIQRTQQEDSAVYLCASTPRSRVDQPQHFGDGTRLSIL.

This chain connects TRBV11-2 to TRBJ1-2, with TRBD1 matching over 9 bases. This CDR3 is built from 14 residues. Germline-derived CDR1 and CDR2 are SGHAT and FQNNGV. V lost 5 bases to trimming and J lost 6 bases; unmatched junction nucleotides: 7. CDR3 in amino acids: CASSGIQGADGYTF. The DNA of the CDR3 is TGTGCCAGCAGCGGGATACAGGGGGCCGATGGCTACACCTTC.

The chain couples TRBV6-1 to TRBJ1-1; 9 nucleotides align to TRBD1. Germline CDR1 reads MNHNS; CDR2 reads SASEGT. This CDR3 spans 14 amino acids. V was pared by 5 bases and J by 0 bases, with 1 base of the junction left unmatched. CDR3: CASSRQGVNTEAFF. The CDR3 bases are TGTGCCAGCAGTAGACAGGGGGTGAACACTGAAGCTTTCTTT.

The CDR3 sequence: CASSQGGIFYEQYF. Here the CDR3 DNA reads TGCGCCAGCAGCCAAGGGGGCATCTTCTACGAGCAGTACTTC. This sequence joins TRBV4-1 and TRBJ2-7; perhaps TRBD1 as D (5 bases). Trimming shortened V by 1 base and J by 3 bases, and 10 bases separated the two germline ends. CDR1 is MGHRA and CDR2 is YSYEKL in the germline V gene. The CDR3 is 14 amino acids.

The rearrangement joins TRBV5-1 to TRBJ2-5; D is perhaps TRBD1 (5 bases). In germline, CDR1 is SGHRS, CDR2 YFSETQ. Trimming removed 4 bases at V and 4 bases at J, with 14 bases between. The CDR3 is made up of 14 amino acids. The CDR3 protein is CASSLRPQGETQYF. CDR3 nucleotides: TGCGCCAGCAGCCTTCGACCGCAGGGAGAGACCCAGTACTTC.

The V gene is TRBV1, the J gene TRBJ2-1; TRBD1 is taken as the D call from the table, unchecked against the DNA. TRBV1 is designated a pseudogene. This CDR3 has 15 amino acids. The CDR3 region has the DNA TGCACCAGCAGCCAAGACAGGGAAAGGTACAATGAGCAGTTCTTC. Its translation is CTSSQDRERYNEQFF.

The chain combines TRBV2 with TRBJ2-2, with a tentative D call TRBD2 (5 bases). CDR1 is SNHLY, CDR2 FYNNEI, per germline. The germline V and J ends were trimmed by 7 bases and 5 bases, with 14 bases remaining between them. CDR3 length: 14 amino acids. The DNA of the CDR3 is TGTGCCAGCACCTTGAGCGGAAGGACCGGGGAGCTGTTTTTT. The encoded protein is CASTLSGRTGELFF.

The J gene is TRBJ2-1, the V gene TRBV30; 13 bases map to TRBD2. This CDR3 is built from 13 residues. The V gene end was trimmed by 4 bases and the J gene end by 9 bases; junction bases not matched to a gene: 3. Germline values: CDR1 GTSNPN, CDR2 SVGIG (reference sequence). This CDR3 reads CAWKLAGGGEQFF. Here the CDR3 DNA reads TGTGCCTGGAAACTAGCGGGAGGGGGTGAGCAGTTCTTC. The whole variable domain, filled in from reference TRBV30 and TRBJ2-1, reads SQTIHQWPATLVQPVGSPLSLECTVEGTSNPNLYWYRQAAGRGLQLLFYSVGIGQISSEVPQNLSASRPQDRQFILSSKKLLLSDSGFYLCAWKLAGGGEQFFGPGTRLTVL.

The chain carries TRBV29-1 and TRBJ1-1, with TRBD1 identical over 9 bases. After removal of 8 bases from V and 4 bases from J, the junction contained 8 bases not matched to a gene. This CDR3 region has 13 residues. The germline CDR1 and CDR2 sequences are SQVTM and ANQGSEA. The CDR3 bases are TGCAGCTCGTTGGGACAGGGAGTCACTGAAGCTTTCTTT. This translates into CSSLGQGVTEAFF.

The chain carries TRBV7-9 and TRBJ1-1; D is uncertain. V dropped 1 base and J dropped 4 bases, with 7 bases sitting between them. Germline CDR1 SEHNR, CDR2 FQNEAQ (reference sequence). The CDR3 consists of 13 residues. The CDR3 coding sequence is TGTGCCAGCAGCTTAGGAGGCTCCACTGAAGCTTTCTTT. It yields the protein CASSLGGSTEAFF. The whole variable domain, remainder taken from reference TRBV7-9 and TRBJ1-1, is DTGVSQNPRHKITKRGQNVTFRCDPISEHNRLYWYRQTLGQGPEFLTYFQNEAQLEKSRLLSDRFSAERPKGSFSTLEIQRTEQGDSAMYLCASSLGGSTEAFFGQGTRLTVV.

J is TRBJ1-3 and V is TRBV18; D is perhaps TRBD1 (6 bases). Trimming removed 3 bases from V and 3 bases from J, with 15 bases in between. This CDR3 has 16 amino acids. Germline CDR1 KGHSH, CDR2 LQKENI. The CDR3 here is CASSPEQGSRGNTIYF. CDR3 coding DNA: TGTGCCAGCTCACCGGAACAGGGTAGTCGTGGAAACACCATATATTTT.

The chain uses TRBV5-1 and TRBJ1-1; 11 bases map to TRBD1. The CDR3 has 15 residues. Germline V gene sequence: CDR1 SGHRS, CDR2 YFSETQ. Trimming cost V 7 bases and J 4 bases; bases outside gene matches: 9. The chain's CDR3 is CASFPAGTGGTEAFF. The CDR3 DNA sequence: TGCGCCAGCTTTCCGGCAGGGACAGGGGGCACTGAAGCTTTCTTT.

This clone has more than one count but fewer than ten. The chain employs TRBV10-3 and TRBJ1-1; a weak D match, TRBD1 (5 bases). The CDR3 totals 15 residues. The germline gives CDR1 ENHRY, CDR2 SYGVKD. V lost 2 bases and J lost 6, with 16 bases in between. The CDR3 bases are TGTGCCATCAGTGAGCTCGGGGCGGAGGCGTCTGAAGCTTTCTTT. It translates to CAISELGAEASEAFF.

J is TRBJ2-4 and V is TRBV29-1, with D perhaps given as TRBD1 or TRBD2 (6 bases each). Trimming shortened V by 4 bases and J by 2 bases, and 9 bases separated the two germline ends. Germline values: CDR1 SQVTM, CDR2 ANQGSEA. The length of the CDR3 is 13 residues. In DNA, the CDR3 is TGCAGCGTTGTAGGGGGGACCAAAAACATTCAGTACTTC. As protein: CSVVGGTKNIQYF.

V is TRBV30 and J is TRBJ1-2, with 9 bases that match TRBD1. The V and J ends lost 4 bases and 3 bases, in that order; junction bases with no gene match: 3. Germline assignment: CDR1 GTSNPN and CDR2 SVGIG (reference sequence). CDR3 length: 13 amino acids. This CDR3 is CAWTWTGDYGYTF. The DNA of the CDR3 is TGTGCCTGGACCTGGACAGGGGACTATGGCTACACCTTC.

The chain joins TRBV11-2 to TRBJ2-3, with TRBD1 as a possible D gene (5 bases). The CDR3 runs 15 residues. The ends were cut back, 0 bases at V and 1 base at J, with 8 bases in the middle. Germline-derived CDR1 and CDR2 are SGHAT and FQNNGV. The CDR3 coding sequence is TGTGCCAGCAGCTTAGATCAAGGGGGCACAGATACGCAGTATTTT. Its protein is CASSLDQGGTDTQYF.

V and J are TRBV4-1 and TRBJ2-3; TRBD2 agrees at 11 bases. CDR3 length equals 16 residues. CDR1 and CDR2 (germline): MGHRA, YSYEKL. V was clipped by 2 bases and J by 5 bases; unmatched bases: 6. The CDR3 spells CASSQYSTSGRDTQYF. CDR3 in DNA: TGCGCCAGCAGCCAATACTCAACTAGCGGGAGAGATACGCAGTATTTT.

The CDR3 bases are TGCGCCAGCAGCTTGGGAGGAATCGGACCCCTAAACATTCAGTACTTC. As protein: CASSLGGIGPLNIQYF. This chain joins TRBV5-1 and TRBJ2-4; no definite D call. The CDR3 contains 16 residues. V gave up 0 bases and J gave up 6 bases, with 16 bases separating them. Per germline, CDR1 SGHRS and CDR2 YFSETQ.

CDR3 nucleotide sequence: TGTGCCAGCAGCCTACAGGGTCACGGCACAGATACGCAGTATTTT. It translates to CASSLQGHGTDTQYF. The chain uses TRBV7-2 and TRBJ2-3, with D perhaps matching TRBD1 (6 bases). This CDR3 contains 15 residues. Looked up from germline, CDR1 is SGHTA and CDR2 is FQGNSA. The V end lost 5 bases, the J end lost 1 base, and 13 bases lay between the germline ends.

This chain joins TRBV21-1 and TRBJ1-4. TRBV21-1 constitutes a pseudogene. This CDR3 is built from 13 residues. CDR3 amino acids: CARITSLNEKLFF. The CDR3, as DNA: TGTGCCAGAATCACTAGTCTTAATGAAAAACTGTTTTTT.

V usage is TRBV11-2 and J usage is TRBJ2-7, with 10 bases fitting TRBD2. CDR3 length: 15 amino acids. J gave up 6 bases and V 3 bases, and 8 bases lay outside the gene matches. Germline values: CDR1 SGHAT, CDR2 FQNNGV. CDR3 amino acids: CASSFLAGVLGEQYF. DNA of the CDR3: TGTGCCAGCAGCTTCCTAGCGGGAGTTCTAGGCGAGCAGTACTTC. The full variable domain, its missing parts supplied by reference TRBV11-2 and TRBJ2-7, is EAGVAQSPRYKIIEKRQSVAFWCNPISGHATLYWYQQILGQGPKLLIQFQNNGVVDDSQLPKDRFSAERLKGVDSTLKIQPAKLEDSAVYLCASSFLAGVLGEQYFGPGTRLTVT.

This clone has only one observation. The chain has TRBV5-1 and TRBJ2-1; 14 bases match TRBD2. Trimming took 4 bases from V and 7 from J; bases not matched to a gene: 4. This CDR3 spans 15 amino acids. The germline V gene has CDR1 SGHRS and CDR2 YFSETQ. CDR3 sequence: CASSEGLAGGNEQFF. CDR3 nucleotides: TGCGCCAGCAGCGAAGGACTAGCGGGAGGAAATGAGCAGTTCTTC.

This chain connects TRBV6-1 to TRBJ2-5; tentative D call: TRBD2 (6 bases). From germline, CDR1 is MNHNS and CDR2 SASEGT. Trimming took 3 bases from V and 7 from J, leaving 18 bases between them. The CDR3 is 15 residues long. The CDR3 DNA follows: TGTGCCAGCAGTGAGGAGCGGGCAGGGCGGGCGACCCAGTACTTC. Residues: CASSEERAGRATQYF.

This chain links TRBV7-9 with TRBJ2-5; 10 bases agree with TRBD2. The CDR3 sequence is 16 residues long. Germline trimming cut 5 bases from V and 1 base from J; bases unmatched to any gene: 7. The V gene's germline CDR1 is SEHNR and CDR2 FQNEAQ (reference sequence). The CDR3 here is CASSRSLAGIQETQYF. CDR3 coding DNA: TGTGCCAGCAGCCGATCACTAGCGGGGATCCAAGAGACCCAGTACTTC.